The TCR beta chain described here comes from a study of control samples from healthy donors and cancer patients. V shed 5 bases and J 0 bases; nucleotides not matched to a gene: 5. Germline lookup yields CDR1 SNHLY and CDR2 FYNNEI. This CDR3 region has 16 residues. TCRdb's table, derived via immunoSEQ multiplex PCR, lists solely in-frame clones and lacks some. The repertoire holds some 100,000 clones, more than 75% seen once, with about a sixth in the top ten. The clonotype originates from a woman in her fifties or sixties in good health. Sequenced sample: blood. The rearrangement uses TRBV2 and TRBJ2-7, with 12 bases identical to TRBD2. The CDR3 region has the DNA TGTGCCAGCAGTCCTACTAGCGGGGGGAACTCCTACGAGCAGTACTTC. This sequence encodes CASSPTSGGNSYEQYF.